Presented here are 32 T cell receptor beta chains from one specimen sequenced in a study of T cell repertoires in cytomegalovirus infection. TCRdb called the reads again in MiXCR, with one record for every CDR3 protein. The sample has around 74,000 distinct CDR3 sequences; less than 4.5% are singletons. Sequenced: PBMCs. The receptors originated from a human donor in good health (CMV status not recorded). Some clones in this sample may be carry-over from other donors' samples.

This clonotype occurred many times. The rearrangement uses TRBV28 and TRBJ2-3; D is unresolved. Trimming took off 11 bases at V and 1 base at J, with 13 bases between the two ends. CDR1 is MDHEN and CDR2 is SYDVKM in the germline V gene. CDR3 size: 13 residues. DNA of the CDR3: TGTGCCGCCTGCGACGGAGGCACAGATACGCAGTATTTT. The encoded protein is CAACDGGTDTQYF.

This clonotype has ten or more counts. The V and J genes are TRBV28 and TRBJ2-7, with D hard to call. This CDR3 has 13 amino acids. The germline V gene encodes CDR1 MDHEN and CDR2 SYDVKM. Deletions cut 6 bases from V and 2 bases from J, with 11 bases between. The CDR3 sequence: CASSFTLAYEQYF. The DNA for the CDR3 is TGTGCCAGCAGCTTTACGTTAGCCTACGAGCAGTACTTC.

This clonotype showed up many times. CDR3 protein: CASKGAIRSGFYNEQFF. The CDR3 bases are TGTGCCAGCAAAGGCGCAATCCGAAGCGGTTTTTACAATGAGCAGTTCTTC. V usage is TRBV7-8 and J usage is TRBJ2-1; the D gene is possibly TRBD2 (5 bases). Germline CDR1 SGHVS, CDR2 FQNEAQ. The germline V and J ends were trimmed by 7 bases and 4 bases, with 23 bases remaining between them. This CDR3 has 17 amino acids.

This clonotype appeared many times. V usage is TRBV19 and J usage is TRBJ2-3; 7 bases are shared with TRBD2. Germline CDR1 and CDR2: LNHDA and SQIVND (reference sequence). Trimming cost V 9 bases and J 6 bases; bases outside gene matches: 6. CDR3 length: 12 residues. CDR3 in amino acids: CASRGGRDTQYF. The CDR3 DNA sequence: TGTGCCAGCCGCGGGGGACGGGATACGCAGTATTTT.

This clonotype was counted ten times or more. The V and J genes are TRBV7-6 and TRBJ2-5; possibly TRBD1 or TRBD2 for D (5 bases each). Trimming took off 5 bases at V and 4 bases at J, with 11 bases between the two ends. The CDR3 is 13 residues long. The germline V gene encodes CDR1 SGHVS and CDR2 FNYEAQ. CDR3 protein: CASSSRGVETQYF. The CDR3 nucleotides are TGTGCCAGCAGCAGCCGAGGGGTAGAGACCCAGTACTTC.

This clonotype was seen many times. The chain links TRBV5-4 to TRBJ1-2; possibly TRBD1 for D (6 bases). This CDR3 is built from 14 residues. Germline CDR1 reads SGHNT; CDR2 reads YYREEE (reference sequence). V shed 3 bases and J shed 13 bases, with 22 bases lying between them. CDR3 nucleotide sequence: TGTGCCAGCAGCTCAAAAACAGGGCTCGGGAGCAGCACCTTC. Its protein product is CASSSKTGLGSSTF.

There are many counts of this clonotype. The chain combines TRBV7-6 with TRBJ2-7; tentatively, D is TRBD1 (5 bases). Trimming cost V 5 bases and J 3 bases, with 14 bases left between them. The CDR3 runs to 14 residues. The germline V gene encodes CDR1 SGHVS and CDR2 FNYEAQ. The CDR3 protein is CASSLGQAFYEQYF. The CDR3 coding sequence is TGTGCCAGCAGCCTCGGACAAGCCTTCTACGAGCAGTACTTC.

This clonotype showed up many times. The rearrangement uses TRBV7-6 and TRBJ2-7, with D unresolved. V dropped 4 bases and J dropped 6 bases, with 13 bases sitting between them. The germline V gene encodes CDR1 SGHVS and CDR2 FNYEAQ. The CDR3 runs to 13 residues. The CDR3 DNA reads TGTGCCAGCAGCTACGATCCGGCTTCCGAGCAGTACTTC. It specifies CASSYDPASEQYF. Full variable domain (missing parts from reference TRBV7-6 and TRBJ2-7): GAGVSQSPRYKVTKRGQDVALRCDPISGHVSLYWYRQALGQGPEFLTYFNYEAQQDKSGLPNDRFSAERPEGSISTLTIQRTEQRDSAMYRCASSYDPASEQYFGPGTRLTVT.

This clonotype showed up many times. This chain links TRBV5-4 with TRBJ1-1, with a possible D match to TRBD1 (6 bases). With 4 bases removed from V and 4 bases from J, the gap between germline ends came to 17 bases. Germline V gene lookup returns CDR1 SGHNT and CDR2 YYREEE (reference sequence). This CDR3 is 15 amino acids long. The CDR3 region has the DNA TGTGCCAGCAGCCCAGCAGGGGAAGGGAGCACTGAAGCTTTCTTT. Protein sequence: CASSPAGEGSTEAFF.

This clonotype was seen only a few times. The chain is built from TRBV4-2 and TRBJ2-3; D gene ambiguous. The CDR3 length is 15 residues. Germline lookup yields CDR1 LGHNA and CDR2 YNFKEQ. Trimming stripped 1 base from V and 2 bases from J, with 10 bases between. The CDR3 sequence: CASSQGVTYTDTQYF. In nucleotides, the CDR3 is TGTGCCAGCAGCCAAGGGGTCACTTACACAGATACGCAGTATTTT.

Ten or more counts support this clonotype. The rearrangement joins TRBV12-3 or TRBV12-4 to TRBJ1-1; D unresolved. This CDR3 contains 12 residues. V dropped 2 bases and J dropped 7 bases, with 8 bases sitting between them. CDR3 bases: TGTGCCAGCAGTTTAAGAGGTCTTGAAGCTTTCTTT. Its translation is CASSLRGLEAFF.

This clonotype has a count of ten or more. The chain couples TRBV20-1 to TRBJ1-2; 7 nucleotides align to TRBD1. V dropped 3 bases and J dropped 0; count of bases not matched to a gene: 4. The CDR3 is made up of 14 amino acids. Germline-derived CDR1 and CDR2 are DFQATT and SNEGSKA (reference sequence). In DNA form, the CDR3 reads TGCAGTGCTAGGGACAGGCGTACTAACTATGGCTACACCTTC. Encoded protein: CSARDRRTNYGYTF.

This clonotype was recorded many times. The gene calls are TRBV30 and TRBJ2-5; 9 bases agree with TRBD1. The junction had 6 bases not matched to a gene; V was cut back by 8 bases and J by 5 bases. Germline CDR1 and CDR2: GTSNPN and SVGIG (reference sequence). This CDR3 contains 12 residues. The CDR3 DNA sequence: TGTGCCGGGGACAGGGCGGCCGAGACCCAGTACTTC. Amino acid sequence: CAGDRAAETQYF.

The sample holds many counts of this clonotype. V and J are TRBV7-2 and TRBJ2-5, with D maybe TRBD1 (5 bases). Germline V CDR1 and CDR2: SGHTA, FQGNSA. CDR3 length equals 13 residues. Trimming removed 3 bases at V and 2 bases at J, with 7 bases between. CDR3 protein: CASSLRTQETQYF. CDR3 DNA: TGTGCCAGCAGCTTGAGGACACAAGAGACCCAGTACTTC.

In its sample, this clonotype was seen many times. The V gene is TRBV29-1, the J gene TRBJ1-2, with a weak D call TRBD1 (5 bases). This CDR3 region has 12 residues. The germline V gene has CDR1 SQVTM and CDR2 ANQGSEA. V shed 4 bases and J shed 6 bases, with 12 bases lying between them. DNA of the CDR3: TGCAGCGTTGGAGGGGTACAGCATGGCTACACCTTC. It translates to CSVGGVQHGYTF.

This clonotype was observed many times. V is TRBV27 and J is TRBJ1-1, with D possibly being TRBD1 (5 bases). There are 14 residues in the CDR3. The germline V gene encodes CDR1 MNHEY and CDR2 SMNVEV (reference sequence). The V end lost 0 bases, the J end lost 10 bases, and 15 bases lay between the germline ends. CDR3 DNA: TGTGCCAGCAGTTTATCGAGGGGCGTGAGGACAGCTTTCTTT. Encoded protein: CASSLSRGVRTAFF.

Ten or more counts support this clonotype. Sequence at one end of the junction differs from germline and may be a read error. The J gene is TRBJ2-3, the V gene TRBV12-3 or TRBV12-4, with D maybe TRBD1 (6 bases). CDR3 length equals 14 residues. CDR3 sequence reads: CASSLGGRTDTQYF. In DNA form, the CDR3 reads TGTGCCAGCAGCTTAGGGGGTCGCACAGATACGCAGTATTTT.

This clonotype was seen repeatedly, ten times or more. This chain uses TRBV7-2 with TRBJ2-3; D gene ambiguous. The CDR3 length is 12 residues. Deletions cut 3 bases from V and 6 bases from J, with 7 bases between. Germline CDR1 SGHTA, CDR2 FQGNSA. The DNA of the CDR3 is TGTGCCAGCAGCTTTTCGGTTGATACGCAGTATTTT. As protein: CASSFSVDTQYF.

In its sample, this clonotype was seen many times. The V and J genes are TRBV5-4 and TRBJ2-5; the D gene is possibly TRBD1 (6 bases). From germline, CDR1 is SGHNT and CDR2 YYREEE (reference sequence). V was clipped by 4 bases and J by 2 bases, with 18 bases between them. The CDR3 runs to 16 residues. The CDR3 nucleotides are TGTGCCAGCAGCGATTCCCGAAGAACAGGGCAAGAGACCCAGTACTTC. Protein product: CASSDSRRTGQETQYF.

The sample holds many counts of this clonotype. V usage is TRBV7-6 and J usage is TRBJ2-7; 8 bases map to TRBD1. The V gene's germline CDR1 is SGHVS and CDR2 FNYEAQ. V shed 6 bases and J 3 bases; nucleotides not matched to a gene: 7. The CDR3 has 14 amino acids. CDR3 residues: CASRNRDRGYEQYF. The CDR3 DNA sequence: TGTGCCAGCAGAAACCGCGACAGGGGCTACGAGCAGTACTTC.

This clonotype has ten or more counts. The V and J genes are TRBV7-2 and TRBJ1-1; 7 nucleotides agree with TRBD1. Germline trimming cut 5 bases from V and 8 bases from J; bases unmatched to any gene: 11. Germline CDR1 SGHTA, CDR2 FQGNSA. The CDR3 runs to 14 residues. The CDR3 DNA reads as TGTGCCAGCAGCCCGGACAGGTCCGGGGGGGAAGCTTTCTTT. This codes for CASSPDRSGGEAFF.

This clonotype was counted many times. The chain employs TRBV7-6 and TRBJ2-5, with 11 bases lining up with TRBD1. The CDR3 is 15 residues long. The germline V gene has CDR1 SGHVS and CDR2 FNYEAQ. The J segment lost 5 bases and the V segment lost 6 bases, leaving 8 bases of the junction unmatched. CDR3: CASRQRTGGEETQYF. The CDR3 bases are TGTGCCAGCAGACAACGGACAGGGGGCGAGGAGACCCAGTACTTC.

This clonotype was picked up many times. J is TRBJ1-1 and V is TRBV7-2; no clear D. This CDR3 comprises 13 residues. Germline assignment: CDR1 SGHTA and CDR2 FQGNSA. Trimming pared 2 bases from V and 2 bases from J, leaving 6 bases between. CDR3 residues: CASSLRLNTEAFF. In DNA form, the CDR3 reads TGTGCCAGCAGCTTACGACTAAACACTGAAGCTTTCTTT.

In this sample, this clonotype turned up many times. One end of the junction does not line up with germline, which may come from a read error. The CDR3 protein is CVSSLAGGEQYF. The DNA for the CDR3 is TGTGTCAGCAGCTTGGCAGGGGGCGAGCAGTACTTC. The chain combines TRBV5-5 with TRBJ2-7; 7 bases line up with TRBD1. The length of the CDR3 is 12 residues. Germline V gene data show CDR1 as SGHKS and CDR2 as YYEKEE (reference sequence).

This clonotype was seen repeatedly, ten times or more. V gene TRBV7-3 combines with J gene TRBJ2-1; the match to TRBD1 covers 12 bases. CDR3 size: 17 residues. The ends lost 1 base at V and 7 bases at J; junction bases unmatched: 8. The germline CDR1 and CDR2 sequences are SGHTA and FQGTGA. CDR3 in amino acids: CASSLIARDRGLNEQFF. The CDR3 coding sequence is TGTGCCAGCAGCTTAATTGCCCGGGACAGGGGGCTGAATGAGCAGTTCTTC.

This clonotype was seen at least ten times. V usage is TRBV7-3 and J usage is TRBJ2-6; D gene uncertain. Looked up from germline, CDR1 is SGHTA and CDR2 is FQGTGA. Between the trimmed V and J ends, which lost 5 bases and 2 bases, there was a span of 7 bases. The CDR3 has 14 amino acids. CDR3 sequence reads: CASSRTAGANVLTF. The CDR3 DNA reads TGTGCCAGCAGCCGGACGGCTGGGGCCAACGTCCTGACTTTC.

This clonotype was observed many times. V gene TRBV7-9 combines with J gene TRBJ2-1, with TRBD2 identical over 12 bases. Germline loops: CDR1 SEHNR, CDR2 FQNEAQ (reference sequence). The CDR3 contains 17 residues. Trimming at V came to 4 bases and at J to 8 bases, leaving 12 bases not matched to a gene. This CDR3 reads CASSSRRTSGVGDEQFF. The CDR3 DNA reads as TGTGCCAGCAGCTCCCGAAGGACTAGCGGGGTTGGAGATGAGCAGTTCTTC.

The V call is TRBV4-1, the J call TRBJ1-2; maybe TRBD1 (5 bases). The CDR3 runs to 13 residues. Germline lookup yields CDR1 MGHRA and CDR2 YSYEKL. V was pared by 6 bases and J by 4 bases, with 12 bases between. This chain's CDR3 is CASSQGGFYGYTF. In DNA form, the CDR3 reads TGCGCCAGCAGTCAGGGTGGGTTCTATGGCTACACCTTC.

Ten or more counts support this clonotype. This CDR3 is CASSWAGLNNEQFF. CDR3 nucleotides: TGTGCCAGCAGTTGGGCAGGATTGAACAATGAGCAGTTCTTC. The chain combines TRBV27 with TRBJ2-1; unclear D gene. V lost 4 bases to trimming and J lost 5 bases, with 12 bases between them. The germline V gene encodes CDR1 MNHEY and CDR2 SMNVEV (reference sequence). The CDR3 extends over 14 amino acids.

This clonotype was observed many times. The DNA of the CDR3 is TGTGCCAGCAGTTGGGACAGCTCCTACAATGAGCAGTTCTTC. Protein product: CASSWDSSYNEQFF. The chain is built from TRBV6-2 or TRBV6-3 and TRBJ2-1; the match to TRBD1 covers 7 bases. V gave up 4 bases and J gave up 0 bases; unmatched junction bases: 0. This CDR3 has 14 residues. In germline, CDR1 is MNHEY, CDR2 SVGEGT.

This clonotype was seen at least ten times. The chain recombines TRBV28 with TRBJ1-2, with D unresolved. Germline lookup yields CDR1 MDHEN and CDR2 SYDVKM. The CDR3 runs to 12 residues. V was shortened by 7 bases and J by 5 bases, with 11 bases between the two germline ends. This chain's CDR3 is CASTRPAYGYTF. The CDR3 nucleotides read TGTGCCAGCACACGGCCAGCTTATGGCTACACCTTC.

Many counts were recorded for this clonotype. The chain employs TRBV23-1 and TRBJ1-5, with a tentative D call TRBD1 (6 bases). TRBV23-1 is sorted into the ORF group, with uncertain function. The V end was cut by 6 bases, the J end by 5 bases, with 20 bases between. The CDR3 has 16 residues. Here the CDR3 DNA reads TGCGCCAGCAGCCCGCTAAGGGGGATATGGGATCAGCCCCAGCATTTT. It yields the protein CASSPLRGIWDQPQHF.